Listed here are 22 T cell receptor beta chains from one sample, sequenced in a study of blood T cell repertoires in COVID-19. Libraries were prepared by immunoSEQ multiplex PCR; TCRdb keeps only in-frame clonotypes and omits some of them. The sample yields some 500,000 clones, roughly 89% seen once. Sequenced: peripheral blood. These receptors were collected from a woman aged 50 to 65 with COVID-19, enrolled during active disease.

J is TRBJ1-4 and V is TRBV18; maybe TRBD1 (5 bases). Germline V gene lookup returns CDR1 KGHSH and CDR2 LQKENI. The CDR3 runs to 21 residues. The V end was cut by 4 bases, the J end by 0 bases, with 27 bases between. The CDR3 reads CASSRVSLTAYFPATNEKLFF. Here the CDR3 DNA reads TGTGCCAGCTCACGGGTATCATTGACAGCGTACTTTCCAGCAACTAATGAAAAACTGTTTTTT.

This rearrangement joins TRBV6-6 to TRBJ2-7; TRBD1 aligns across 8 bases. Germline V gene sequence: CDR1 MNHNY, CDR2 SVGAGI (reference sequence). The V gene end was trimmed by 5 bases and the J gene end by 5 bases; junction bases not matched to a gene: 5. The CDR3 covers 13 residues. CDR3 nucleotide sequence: TGTGCCAGCAGTCCCAGGGGGCCGGACGAGCAGTACTTC. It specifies CASSPRGPDEQYF.

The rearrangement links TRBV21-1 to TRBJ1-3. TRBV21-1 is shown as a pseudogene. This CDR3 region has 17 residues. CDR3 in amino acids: CASTRGLGRSSGNTIYF. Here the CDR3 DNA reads TGTGCCAGCACCCGCGGCTTGGGGAGAAGTTCTGGAAACACCATATATTTT.

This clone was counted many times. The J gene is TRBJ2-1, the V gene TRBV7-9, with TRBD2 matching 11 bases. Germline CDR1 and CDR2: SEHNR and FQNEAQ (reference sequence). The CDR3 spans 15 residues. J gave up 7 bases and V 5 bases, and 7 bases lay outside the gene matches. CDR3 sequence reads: CASSHRTSGRNEQFF. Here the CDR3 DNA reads TGTGCCAGCAGCCACCGGACTAGCGGGCGTAATGAGCAGTTCTTC. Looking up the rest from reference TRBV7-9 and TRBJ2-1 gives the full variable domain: DTGVSQNPRHKITKRGQNVTFRCDPISEHNRLYWYRQTLGQGPEFLTYFQNEAQLEKSRLLSDRFSAERPKGSFSTLEIQRTEQGDSAMYLCASSHRTSGRNEQFFGPGTRLTVL.

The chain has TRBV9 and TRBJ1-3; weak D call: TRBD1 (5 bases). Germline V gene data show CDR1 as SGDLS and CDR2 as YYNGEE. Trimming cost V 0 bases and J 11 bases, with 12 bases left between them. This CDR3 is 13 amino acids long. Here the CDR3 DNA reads TGTGCCAGCAGCGTAGCTGGGGGGTACTCCATATATTTT. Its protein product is CASSVAGGYSIYF.

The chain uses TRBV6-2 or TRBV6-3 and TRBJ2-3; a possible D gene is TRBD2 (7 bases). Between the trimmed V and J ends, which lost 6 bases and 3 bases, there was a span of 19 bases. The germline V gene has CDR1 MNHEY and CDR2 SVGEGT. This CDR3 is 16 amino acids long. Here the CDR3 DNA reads TGTGCCAGCAGCCCTGTAGGGGGGGGAGGGACAGATACGCAGTATTTT. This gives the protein CASSPVGGGGTDTQYF.

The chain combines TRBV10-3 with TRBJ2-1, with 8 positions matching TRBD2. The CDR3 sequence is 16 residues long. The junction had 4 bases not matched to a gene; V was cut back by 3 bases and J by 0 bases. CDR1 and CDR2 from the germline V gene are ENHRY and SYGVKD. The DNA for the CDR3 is TGTGCCATCAGTGAACGCCTAGCGGGCTCCTACAATGAGCAGTTCTTC. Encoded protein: CAISERLAGSYNEQFF.

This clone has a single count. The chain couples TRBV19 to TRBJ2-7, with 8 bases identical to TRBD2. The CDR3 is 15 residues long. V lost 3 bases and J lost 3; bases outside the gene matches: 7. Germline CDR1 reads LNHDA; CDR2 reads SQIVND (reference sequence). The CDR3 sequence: CASSIGGDINYEQYF. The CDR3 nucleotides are TGTGCCAGTAGTATCGGGGGGGACATAAACTACGAGCAGTACTTC.

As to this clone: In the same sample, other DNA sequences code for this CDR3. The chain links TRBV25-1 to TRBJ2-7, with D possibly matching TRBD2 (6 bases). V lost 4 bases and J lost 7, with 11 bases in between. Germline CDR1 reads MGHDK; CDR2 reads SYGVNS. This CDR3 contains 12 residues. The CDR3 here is CASSAPGGEQYF. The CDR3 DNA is TGTGCCAGCAGTGCCCCTGGGGGGGAGCAGTACTTC.

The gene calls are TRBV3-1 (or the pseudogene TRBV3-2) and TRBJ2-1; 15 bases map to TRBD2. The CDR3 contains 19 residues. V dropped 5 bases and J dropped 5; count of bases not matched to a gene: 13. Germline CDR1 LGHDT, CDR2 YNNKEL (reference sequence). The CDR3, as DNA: TGTGCCAGCAGCTCTTGGACTAGCGGGGGGGCCTCGGGTAACAATGAGCAGTTCTTC. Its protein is CASSSWTSGGASGNNEQFF.

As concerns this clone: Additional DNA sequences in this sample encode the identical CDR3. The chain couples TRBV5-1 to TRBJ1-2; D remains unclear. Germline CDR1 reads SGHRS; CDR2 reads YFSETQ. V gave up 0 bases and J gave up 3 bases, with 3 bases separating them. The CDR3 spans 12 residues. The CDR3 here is CASSLEHYGYTF. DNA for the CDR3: TGCGCCAGCAGCTTGGAGCACTATGGCTACACCTTC.

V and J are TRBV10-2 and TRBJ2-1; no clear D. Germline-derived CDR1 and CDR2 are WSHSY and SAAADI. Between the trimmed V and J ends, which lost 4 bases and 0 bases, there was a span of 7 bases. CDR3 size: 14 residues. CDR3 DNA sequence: TGCGCCAGCAGTGCTGACACCTCCTACAATGAGCAGTTCTTC. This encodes CASSADTSYNEQFF.

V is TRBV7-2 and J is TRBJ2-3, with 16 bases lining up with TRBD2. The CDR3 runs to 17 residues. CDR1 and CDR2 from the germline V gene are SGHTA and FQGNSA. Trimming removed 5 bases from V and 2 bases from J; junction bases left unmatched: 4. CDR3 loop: CASSLGTSGGATDTQYF. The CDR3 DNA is TGTGCCAGCAGCCTAGGGACTAGCGGGGGGGCCACAGATACGCAGTATTTT.

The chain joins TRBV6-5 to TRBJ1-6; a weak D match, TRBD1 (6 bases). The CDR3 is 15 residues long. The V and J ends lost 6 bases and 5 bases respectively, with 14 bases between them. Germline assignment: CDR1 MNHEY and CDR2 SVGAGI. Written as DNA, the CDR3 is TGTGCCAGCAGAAGAGGGACACGGGATAATTCACCCCTCCACTTT. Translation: CASRRGTRDNSPLHF.

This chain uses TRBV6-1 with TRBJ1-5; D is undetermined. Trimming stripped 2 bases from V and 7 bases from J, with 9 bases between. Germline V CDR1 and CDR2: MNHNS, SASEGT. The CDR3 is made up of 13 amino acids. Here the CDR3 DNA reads TGTGCCAGCAGTGAAACATACACCCAGCCCCAGCATTTT. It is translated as CASSETYTQPQHF.

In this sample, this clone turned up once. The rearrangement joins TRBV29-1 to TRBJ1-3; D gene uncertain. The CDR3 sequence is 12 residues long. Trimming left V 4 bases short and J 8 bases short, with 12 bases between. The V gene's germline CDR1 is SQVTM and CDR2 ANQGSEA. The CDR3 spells CSVVNPGYTIYF. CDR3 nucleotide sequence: TGCAGCGTTGTTAACCCGGGGTACACCATATATTTT.

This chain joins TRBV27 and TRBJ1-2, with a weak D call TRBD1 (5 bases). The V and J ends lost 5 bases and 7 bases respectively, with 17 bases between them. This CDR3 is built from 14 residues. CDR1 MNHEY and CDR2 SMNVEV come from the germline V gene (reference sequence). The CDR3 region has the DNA TGTGCCAGCAGTGGGGCGGGACCCGCGGGTGGCTACACCTTC. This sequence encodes CASSGAGPAGGYTF.

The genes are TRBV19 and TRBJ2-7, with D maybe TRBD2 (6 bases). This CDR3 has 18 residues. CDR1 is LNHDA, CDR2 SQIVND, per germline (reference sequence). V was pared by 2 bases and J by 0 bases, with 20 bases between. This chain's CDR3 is CASSITPRDFTSSYEQYF. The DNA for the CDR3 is TGTGCCAGTAGTATAACCCCCCGGGACTTTACGAGCTCCTACGAGCAGTACTTC.

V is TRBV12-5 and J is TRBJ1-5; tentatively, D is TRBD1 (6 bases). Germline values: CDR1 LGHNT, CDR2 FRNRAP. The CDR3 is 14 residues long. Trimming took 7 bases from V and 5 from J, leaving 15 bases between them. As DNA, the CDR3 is TGTGCTAGTGCCTCCATAGGGGGGGATCAGCCCCAGCATTTT. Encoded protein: CASASIGGDQPQHF.

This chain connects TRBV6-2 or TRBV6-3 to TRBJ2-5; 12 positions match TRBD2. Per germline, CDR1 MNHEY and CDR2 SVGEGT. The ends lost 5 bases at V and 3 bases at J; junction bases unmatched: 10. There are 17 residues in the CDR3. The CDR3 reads CASSTPRLAGEEETQYF. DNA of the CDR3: TGTGCCAGCAGTACCCCTCGACTAGCGGGGGAAGAAGAGACCCAGTACTTC.

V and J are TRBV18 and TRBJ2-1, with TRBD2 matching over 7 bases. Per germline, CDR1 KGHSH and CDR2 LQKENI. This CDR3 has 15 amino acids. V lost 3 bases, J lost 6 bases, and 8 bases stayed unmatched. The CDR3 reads CASSPIPGTINEQFF. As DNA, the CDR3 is TGTGCCAGCTCACCGATCCCCGGGACTATCAATGAGCAGTTCTTC.

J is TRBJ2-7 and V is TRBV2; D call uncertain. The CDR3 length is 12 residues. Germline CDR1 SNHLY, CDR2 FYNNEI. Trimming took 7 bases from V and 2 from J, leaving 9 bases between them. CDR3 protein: CASKSRPYEQYF. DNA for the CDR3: TGTGCCAGCAAGAGCAGGCCCTACGAGCAGTACTTC.